The sequence of this T cell receptor (beta chain) was determined in a study of identical twins. Study-level points and caveats: The study found that models underestimated out-of-frame TCR alpha sharing in monozygotic twins. Out-of-frame beta chain sequences displayed weaker excess sharing between twins. Conclusions leaned on cross-sectional statistical analysis and did not track the same donors over time.

Per the germline V gene, CDR1 is LGHDT and CDR2 is YNNKEL (reference sequence). V gave up 4 bases and J gave up 8 bases; unmatched junction bases: 7. The CDR3 is made up of 14 amino acids. Unique molecular identifiers were present on cDNA, and template switching added a universal primer site. Each CDR3 protein gets one entry after TCRdb re-called the 5' RACE reads with MiXCR. In the table there are 570,000 or so distinct CDR3 sequences, roughly 9.9% of which are singletons. This clonotype was seen only a few times. What it binds is unknown. These data were likewise used in another study, on yellow fever vaccine responses in identical twins.

What was sequenced was PBMCs. The receptor was derived from a woman aged 18-29 years in good health. The chain couples TRBV3-1 to TRBJ2-1; the match to TRBD1 covers 8 bases. Here the CDR3 reads CASSPRTGRYEQFF. CDR3 coding DNA: TGTGCCAGCAGCCCCCGGACAGGGAGGTATGAGCAGTTCTTC.